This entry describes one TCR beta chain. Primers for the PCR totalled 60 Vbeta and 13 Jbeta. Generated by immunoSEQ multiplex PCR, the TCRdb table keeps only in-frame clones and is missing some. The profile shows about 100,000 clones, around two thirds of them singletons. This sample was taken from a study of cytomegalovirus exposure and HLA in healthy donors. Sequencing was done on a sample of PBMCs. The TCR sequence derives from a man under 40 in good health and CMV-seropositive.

CDR3 loop: CASSDVTATDTQYF. Written as DNA, the CDR3 is TGTGCCAGCAGTGACGTCACAGCCACAGATACGCAGTATTTT. This sequence joins TRBV25-1 and TRBJ2-3, with D uncertain. V was shortened by 3 bases and J by 2 bases, with 9 bases between the two germline ends. There are 14 residues in the CDR3. CDR1 is MGHDK and CDR2 is SYGVNS in the germline V gene.